This T cell receptor beta chain originates from a study of blood T cell repertoires in COVID-19 (TCRdb year 2020). The study in broad terms: The collaborator samples originated in the United States, Italy and Spain and spanned the acute and convalescent phases of COVID-19. Subjects who had been exposed to COVID-19, were actively infected with it, or had recovered from it provided the deeply sampled blood TCRbeta repertoires that made up the dataset. A freely available public database, intended as a resource for researchers studying the immune response to SARS-CoV-2, is where the repertoires were released. The material from the prospective study consisted of cDNA or gDNA derived from T cells, B-cell-depleted T cells, or PBMCs. Where available, HLA class I and class II types were taken from metadata supplied by the sample provider and were not determined by assay-based typing. Sample metadata almost always included a de-identified subject ID, COVID-19 status, age in years and sex. The samples were drawn from the first 160 participants of the ongoing ImmuneRACE study and from over 950 subjects provided by 6 global collaborators. The research as a whole found: The amount of clinical and demographic metadata varied by source and participant and was provided uncurated.

The immunoSEQ Assay, a bias-controlled multiplex PCR, was used to amplify TCRbeta CDR3 regions from genomic DNA. The paper's data handling went like this. The number of nucleated cells in each sample was estimated by amplification of reference gene primers within the assay. To quantify the absolute abundance of each unique TCRbeta CDR3 rearrangement, sequence reads were collapsed and filtered. For each sample, productive Simpson clonality was calculated as the square root of Simpson's diversity index over productive rearrangements. TCRdb provides this immuneACCESS table in a form limited to in-frame rearrangements. Some clones are lacking; in checked studies, under half of them reflect an unresolved V gene, and why the rest are absent is not known. The DNA gave D and trimming, while V, J and clone size come from that table. The sample table records 15,000 or so clones; about 91% of these occur just once. Jointly, the top ten make up around 8.5% of the sample.

Of note for this clone: The antigen it recognizes is unknown. Nothing much larger sits one base from this clone, and base qualities are not available.

The junction shows trimming of 6 bases on V and 0 bases on J, plus 12 bases between the germline ends. Including cysteine and phenylalanine, the CDR3 has 14 amino acids. The retained sequence is limited to the CDR3, 42 bases, with the frame set at the first base. The germline V gene gives CDR1 as SNHLY and CDR2 as FYNNEI. Each collaborating institution followed its own protocols to collect whole blood in K2EDTA tubes. Collaborator samples were shipped for TCRbeta analysis as frozen whole blood, isolated PBMCs, or DNA extracted from either sample type. The chain is made from TRBV2 and TRBJ2-7, with TRBD1 tentatively as D gene (6 bases match). The TCR comes from a human donor in a cohort sampled during active COVID-19. The specimen was peripheral blood. The CDR3 protein sequence reads: CASRFRGSSYEQYF. The DNA reads TGTGCCAGCAGATTCAGGGGTAGCTCCTACGAGCAGTACTTC.